The present T cell receptor (beta chain) was sequenced within a study of blood T cell repertoires in COVID-19. Study as a whole: There were acute and convalescent COVID-19 samples, and they came from the United States, Italy and Spain.

In the authors' methods: The assay estimated nucleated cells by amplifying reference gene primers. Sequencing used immunoSEQ multiplex PCR; TCRdb keeps in-frame clones, though not all of them. The V and J calls and the clone size are those of that table, but D and trimming were determined from the DNA. The table shows about 97,000 clones, with approximately 86% occurring only once. Those enrolled in Seattle joined during active infection and were followed longitudinally afterward. This clonotype was obtained from a woman aged 45-65 years with COVID-19, enrolled during active disease. Input material: peripheral blood.

Here the CDR3 reads CASSVWGGGGPDTQYF. In DNA form, the CDR3 reads TGTGCCAGCAGCGTTTGGGGTGGCGGGGGGCCAGATACGCAGTATTTT. This chain links TRBV9 with TRBJ2-3; TRBD2 aligns across 8 bases. The CDR3 is 16 residues long. CDR1 is SGDLS and CDR2 is YYNGEE in the germline V gene. After removal of 2 bases from V and 4 bases from J, the junction contained 9 bases not matched to a gene.